The clone carrying this T cell receptor beta chain turned up a few times. This record belongs to a study of T cell changes during pregnancy in multiple sclerosis. The CDR3 totals 14 residues. Looked up from germline, CDR1 is MNHNS and CDR2 is SASEGT. Trimming took 4 bases from V and 5 from J; bases not matched to a gene: 4. Using immunoSEQ multiplex PCR, the repertoire was profiled, and TCRdb retains in-frame clones only, with some absent. This repertoire shows tens of thousands of clones, 80% to 95% found once; its top ten account for 1.5% to 2%. The specimen comprised CD4+ T cells from peripheral blood mononuclear cells, sampled after pregnancy. This chain connects TRBV6-1 to TRBJ2-1; the match to TRBD2 covers 8 bases. The clonotype was recovered from a female donor in good health, enrolled as a control in a pregnancy study. The CDR3 spells CASSVSGGHNEQFF. The CDR3 region has the DNA TGTGCCAGCAGTGTGAGCGGGGGCCACAATGAGCAGTTCTTC.